Listed here are 15 T cell receptor beta chains from one sample, sequenced in a study of blood T cell repertoires in COVID-19 (dated by TCRdb to 2020 to 2021). Libraries were constructed by the immunoSEQ multiplex PCR assay. The clones in this table, taken by TCRdb from immuneACCESS, are in-frame only. Not every clone is retained; where verified, under half of the shortfall comes from an unresolved V gene, and the cause of the rest is unknown. The table for this sample lists some 250,000 clones; about 79% of them were counted only once. The top ten clonotypes cover roughly a tenth of the sample. What was sequenced was peripheral blood. Receptors originate from a woman older than 75 with acute or convalescent COVID-19.

CDR3 sequence (DNA): TGTGCCAGCAGCTTGCCCACCTCGGGGGGAAGAGTCTACGAGCAGTACTTC. As protein: CASSLPTSGGRVYEQYF. The V call is TRBV5-6, the J call TRBJ2-7; TRBD2 matches at 7 bases. V trimming: 1 base; J trimming: 3 bases; junction bases outside the gene matches: 13. This CDR3 is 17 amino acids long. Per germline, CDR1 SGHDT and CDR2 YYEEEE.

The V call is TRBV19, the J call TRBJ2-1; possible D gene TRBD2, 6 bases. V lost 6 bases and J 8 bases, leaving 14 bases between the germline ends. In germline, CDR1 is LNHDA, CDR2 SQIVND (reference sequence). This CDR3 region has 13 residues. DNA for the CDR3: TGTGCCAGTAGACCCAGGCGGGACGATGAGCAGTTCTTC. Its translation: CASRPRRDDEQFF.

The chain joins TRBV5-1 to TRBJ1-1; 8 positions agree with TRBD1. Trimming removed 0 bases from V and 4 bases from J; junction bases left unmatched: 5. The germline CDR1 and CDR2 sequences are SGHRS and YFSETQ. The CDR3 length is 15 residues. DNA for the CDR3: TGCGCCAGCAGCTTGGGACAGGGGAGGCCCACTGAAGCTTTCTTT. This codes for CASSLGQGRPTEAFF.

V gene TRBV5-1 combines with J gene TRBJ2-1; TRBD2 might be the D (7 bases). Per germline, CDR1 SGHRS and CDR2 YFSETQ. V shed 4 bases and J shed 8 bases, with 16 bases lying between them. The length of the CDR3 is 14 residues. The CDR3 nucleotides read TGCGCCAGCAGCACCGGGACACGGGGGGATGAGCAGTTCTTC. Its translation is CASSTGTRGDEQFF.

This clone appeared a single time. CDR3 nucleotides: TGTGCCAGCAGCCAAGCCGGGGAGGGTGAAGCTTTCTTT. Translating gives CASSQAGEGEAFF. The chain recombines TRBV3-1 (or the pseudogene TRBV3-2) with TRBJ1-1; D is ambiguous. This CDR3 comprises 13 residues. The germline CDR1 and CDR2 sequences are LGHDT and YNNKEL (reference sequence). Trimming removed 1 base at V and 7 bases at J, with 10 bases between.

CDR3 sequence: CASSDGLAGGHEQFF. The CDR3 region has the DNA TGTGCCAGCAGTGACGGTCTAGCGGGGGGGCATGAGCAGTTCTTC. The chain combines TRBV2 with TRBJ2-1, with TRBD2 matching 12 bases. This CDR3 is 15 amino acids long. Germline CDR1 is SNHLY and CDR2 is FYNNEI. Trimming removed 3 bases from V and 8 bases from J; junction bases left unmatched: 5.

The rearrangement links TRBV7-2 to TRBJ2-7, with 7 bases fitting TRBD1. J gave up 5 bases and V 5 bases, and 6 bases lay outside the gene matches. The CDR3 covers 13 residues. Germline V lookup: CDR1 SGHTA, CDR2 FQGNSA. For the CDR3, the DNA is TGTGCCAGCAGCGCAGACAGGGTCCACGAGCAGTACTTC. Its translation is CASSADRVHEQYF.

This chain uses TRBV12-2 with TRBJ2-7; the D segment call TRBD1 is taken from the table without a DNA check. TRBV12-2 is listed as a pseudogene. There are 14 residues in the CDR3. Written as DNA, the CDR3 is TGTGCAAGTCGCTTAAGGGGACAGGGAGCCGAGCAGTACTTC. Protein: CASRLRGQGAEQYF.

This sequence joins TRBV11-2 and TRBJ1-5, with TRBD1 identical over 8 bases. Trimming took 3 bases from V and 5 from J; bases not matched to a gene: 6. The germline gives CDR1 SGHAT, CDR2 FQNNGV. The length of the CDR3 is 15 residues. For the CDR3, the DNA is TGTGCCAGCAGCTTTTCAGGGGGCCGGGATCAGCCCCAGCATTTT. This encodes CASSFSGGRDQPQHF.

The rearrangement joins TRBV3-1 (or the pseudogene TRBV3-2) to TRBJ1-6; tentatively, D is TRBD1 (5 bases). The V and J ends lost 2 bases and 9 bases respectively, with 14 bases between them. The CDR3 consists of 15 residues. Germline values: CDR1 LGHDT, CDR2 YNNKEL (reference sequence). For the CDR3, the DNA is TGTGCCAGCAGCCAACGGGGCAGGGAGGGTTCACCCCTCCACTTT. The encoded protein is CASSQRGREGSPLHF.

This sequence joins TRBV28 and TRBJ1-1; the match to TRBD1 covers 9 bases. The CDR3 consists of 13 residues. V shed 5 bases and J 11 bases; nucleotides not matched to a gene: 9. Germline lookup yields CDR1 MDHEN and CDR2 SYDVKM. CDR3 DNA: TGTGCCAGCAGTACAGGGGGCACAGGAGAGGCTTTCTTT. Protein: CASSTGGTGEAFF.

The chain is built from TRBV6-5 and TRBJ2-7; D perhaps matches TRBD2 (5 bases). Trimming took off 4 bases at V and 1 base at J, with 11 bases between the two ends. CDR1 is MNHEY, CDR2 SVGAGI, per germline. The CDR3 sequence is 14 residues long. CDR3 DNA: TGTGCCAGCAGTTCCGGGATCCTGTCCTACGAGCAGTACTTC. Translating it yields CASSSGILSYEQYF.

Note on this clone: The same CDR3 arises from other DNA sequences in this sample as well. The rearrangement uses TRBV12-3 or TRBV12-4 and TRBJ1-1, with a possible D match to TRBD1 (5 bases). The CDR3 contains 12 residues. V lost 5 bases to trimming and J lost 6 bases, with 10 bases between them. This chain's CDR3 is CASSLRGAEAFF. The DNA of the CDR3 is TGTGCCAGCAGTCTGCGGGGGGCTGAAGCTTTCTTT.

The gene calls are TRBV4-1 and TRBJ1-5; D is perhaps TRBD1 (5 bases). The CDR3 loop spans 18 amino acids. V was trimmed by 1 base and J by 3 bases, leaving 19 bases between them. From germline, CDR1 is MGHRA and CDR2 YSYEKL. This CDR3 is CASSQARGLSTSNQPQHF. Here the CDR3 DNA reads TGCGCCAGCAGCCAAGCAAGGGGCCTATCTACTTCCAATCAGCCCCAGCATTTT.

This chain joins TRBV3-1 (or the pseudogene TRBV3-2) and TRBJ1-3, with 7 bases aligning to TRBD1. Trimming at V came to 4 bases and at J to 0 bases, leaving 6 bases not matched to a gene. Germline V CDR1 and CDR2: LGHDT, YNNKEL (reference sequence). The CDR3 contains 16 residues. The CDR3 loop is CASSPTGAPSGNTIYF. Written as DNA, the CDR3 is TGTGCCAGCAGCCCCACAGGGGCACCCTCTGGAAACACCATATATTTT.